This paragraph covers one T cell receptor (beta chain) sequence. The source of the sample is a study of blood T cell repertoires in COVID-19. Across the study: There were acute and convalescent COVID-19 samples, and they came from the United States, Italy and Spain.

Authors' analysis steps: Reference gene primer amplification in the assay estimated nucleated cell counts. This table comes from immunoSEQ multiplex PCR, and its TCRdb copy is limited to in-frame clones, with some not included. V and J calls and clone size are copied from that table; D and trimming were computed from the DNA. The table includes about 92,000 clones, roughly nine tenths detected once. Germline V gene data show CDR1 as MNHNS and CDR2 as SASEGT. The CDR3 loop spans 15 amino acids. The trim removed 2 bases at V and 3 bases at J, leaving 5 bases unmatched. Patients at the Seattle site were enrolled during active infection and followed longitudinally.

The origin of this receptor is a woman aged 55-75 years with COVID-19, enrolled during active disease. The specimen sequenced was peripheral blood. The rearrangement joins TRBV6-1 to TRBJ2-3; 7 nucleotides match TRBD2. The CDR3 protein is CASSEQRGGTDTQYF. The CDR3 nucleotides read TGTGCCAGCAGTGAACAGCGGGGAGGGACAGATACGCAGTATTTT.